A single sample is the source of the 11 T cell receptor beta chains below, sequenced in a study of T-cell memory formation after mild COVID-19. One entry per CDR3 protein results from TCRdb running MiXCR on the 5' RACE reads. The table has approximately 240,000 distinct CDR3 sequences, 16% seen once. Sequencing was done on a sample of PBMCs or a T cell subset sorted from them (not recorded which). The receptors stem from a man aged 18 to 29 who had mild COVID-19 (a few samples of this study predate the infection). Cell type and time point are not known.

The V gene is TRBV4-1, the J gene TRBJ2-5; D gene uncertain. V gave up 6 bases and J gave up 0 bases, with 8 bases separating them. Germline CDR1 and CDR2: MGHRA and YSYEKL. The CDR3 is 13 amino acids. CDR3 amino acids: CASSPSYQETQYF. CDR3 DNA: TGCGCCAGCAGTCCCTCGTACCAAGAGACCCAGTACTTC.

This clonotype was observed a handful of times. The gene calls are TRBV6-5 and TRBJ2-5; the match to TRBD2 covers 7 bases. CDR1 MNHEY and CDR2 SVGAGI come from the germline V gene. This CDR3 spans 14 amino acids. J lost 5 bases, V lost 3 bases, and 6 bases had no gene match. CDR3 amino acids: CASSYSGSGETQYF. CDR3 DNA: TGTGCCAGCAGTTATAGCGGGTCGGGGGAGACCCAGTACTTC.

This clonotype appeared many times. The J gene is TRBJ2-1, the V gene TRBV5-5; tentatively, D is TRBD1 or TRBD2 (5 bases each). V was cut by 2 bases and J by 9 bases, with 9 bases left in between. Germline loops: CDR1 SGHKS, CDR2 YYEKEE (reference sequence). CDR3 length: 12 amino acids. The CDR3, as DNA: TGTGCCAGCAGCTTCAGGGCGGGTGAGCAGTTCTTC. Its translation: CASSFRAGEQFF. Looking up the rest from reference TRBV5-5 and TRBJ2-1 gives the full variable domain: DAGVTQSPTHLIKTRGQQVTLRCSPISGHKSVSWYQQVLGQGPQFIFQYYEKEERGRGNFPDRFSARQFPNYSSELNVNALLLGDSALYLCASSFRAGEQFFGPGTRLTVL.

This chain joins TRBV3-1 and TRBJ1-1; D not certain. The V gene lost 5 bases and the J gene lost 2 bases, with 9 bases spanning the gap. Germline assignment: CDR1 LGHDT and CDR2 YNNKEL (reference sequence). This CDR3 has 13 residues. The CDR3 coding sequence is TGTGCCAGCAGCGCTTCTAGTAACACTGAAGCTTTCTTT. As protein: CASSASSNTEAFF.

The sample holds a few counts of this clonotype. The rearrangement links TRBV7-6 to TRBJ2-3, with D possibly TRBD2 on 6 matching bases. The CDR3 is 15 amino acids. V was trimmed by 1 base and J by 2 bases, leaving 10 bases between them. The germline CDR1 and CDR2 sequences are SGHVS and FNYEAQ. The CDR3, as DNA: TGTGCCAGCAGCTTAGGGGCGGGGCTCACAGATACGCAGTATTTT. It codes for CASSLGAGLTDTQYF.

The chain combines TRBV7-2 with TRBJ1-2; no definite D call. Germline CDR1 SGHTA, CDR2 FQGNSA. Trimming took 5 bases from V and 3 from J, leaving 10 bases between them. The CDR3 is made up of 13 amino acids. The CDR3, as DNA: TGTGCCAGCAGCCAATTTACGGACTATGGCTACACCTTC. This sequence encodes CASSQFTDYGYTF.

V is TRBV2 and J is TRBJ2-3, with 7 bases that match TRBD1. CDR1 is SNHLY, CDR2 FYNNEI, per germline. Trimming at V came to 5 bases and at J to 5 bases, leaving 4 bases not matched to a gene. This CDR3 has 13 residues. The CDR3 protein is CASSLTGIDTQYF. DNA of the CDR3: TGTGCCAGCAGTCTGACAGGGATAGATACGCAGTATTTT.

This clonotype was picked up many times. The chain is built from TRBV29-1 and TRBJ1-1; possibly TRBD1 for D (6 bases). The CDR3 totals 15 residues. Trimming left V 2 bases short and J 1 base short, with 14 bases between. Germline CDR1 reads SQVTM; CDR2 reads ANQGSEA. The CDR3 loop is CSVEIPQGQNTEAFF. The CDR3 DNA reads TGCAGCGTTGAAATCCCTCAGGGGCAGAACACTGAAGCTTTCTTT.

This clonotype was counted only a few times. The chain combines TRBV7-2 with TRBJ2-2, with 9 bases lining up with TRBD2. V was clipped by 3 bases and J by 5 bases; unmatched bases: 4. Germline values: CDR1 SGHTA, CDR2 FQGNSA. The CDR3 has 15 amino acids. As DNA, the CDR3 is TGTGCCAGCAGCTTGGGCGGGGGGGCGACCGGGGAGCTGTTTTTT. This sequence encodes CASSLGGGATGELFF.

Many counts were recorded for this clonotype. The J gene is TRBJ2-1, the V gene TRBV7-3; no definite D call. V was pared by 5 bases and J by 4 bases, with 9 bases between. This CDR3 is 13 amino acids long. In germline, CDR1 is SGHTA, CDR2 FQGTGA. CDR3 in DNA: TGTGCCAGCAGCCCCCCCCCTTACAATGAGCAGTTCTTC. The encoded protein is CASSPPPYNEQFF.

A few counts support this clonotype. This chain connects TRBV5-5 to TRBJ2-7; tentatively, D is TRBD1 (6 bases). Trimming took off 4 bases at V and 5 bases at J, with 22 bases between the two ends. From germline, CDR1 is SGHKS and CDR2 YYEKEE (reference sequence). The CDR3 is 16 amino acids. Here the CDR3 reads CASSLGGRQGLHEQYV. The DNA of the CDR3 is TGTGCCAGCAGCCTTGGTGGAAGGCAGGGGCTCCACGAGCAGTACGTC.